Described below is a single T cell receptor (beta chain) sequence and its context. Its antigen is unidentified. The sample comes from a study of cytomegalovirus exposure and HLA in healthy donors. About the study: Genotyping showed roughly 81% of approximately 430 donors falling in the Caucasian-associated ancestry cluster. Study-level points and caveats: The classifier was said to identify cytomegalovirus status with high specificity and sensitivity. Listed as cytomegalovirus-associated were more than 150 TCR beta chains. Rare sequences made up most TCRs, while some public TCRs were found in many donors.

Germline V lookup: CDR1 SEHNR, CDR2 FQNEAQ (reference sequence). The CDR3 runs to 14 residues. Trimming removed 1 base at V and 3 bases at J, with 6 bases between. 60 Vbeta and 13 Jbeta primers were used in PCR. Profiled with immunoSEQ multiplex PCR; TCRdb holds only in-frame clones, not every one. The sample contains more than 90,000 clones, 77% of which appear only once. Sequenced sample: PBMCs. V gene TRBV7-9 combines with J gene TRBJ2-2; no clear D. The sequence was collected from a female donor in good health and CMV-seronegative. CDR3 in amino acids: CASSLVLDTGELFF. CDR3 bases: TGTGCCAGCAGCTTAGTTCTCGACACCGGGGAGCTGTTTTTT.